This is a list of T cell receptor beta chains from one sample in a study of identical twins. From the 5' RACE reads, TCRdb called clonotypes with MiXCR, one entry per CDR3 protein. Here the sample spans 500,000 or so distinct CDR3 sequences, 20% to 25% being singletons. These data were likewise used in another study, on T cells expressing NK-cell markers.

The sample taken for sequencing was CD4+ T cells sorted from blood. The receptors were gathered from a woman younger than 35 in good health. Each CDR3 is given with its conserved first and last residue. A D gene is named only where the DNA matches it firmly. Expanded clones get a size class; other rows say once, few or many, or leave the size out.

CDR3 | DNA | D | size | length | J | V
CSARGAGTHGYTF | TGCAGTGCTAGAGGGGCGGGGACCCATGGCTACACCTTC | . | . | 13 | TRBJ1-2 | TRBV20-1
CSMEGETYEQYF | TGCAGTATGGAAGGGGAGACCTACGAGCAGTACTTC | . | few | 12 | TRBJ2-7 | TRBV20-1
CASSLKATGELFF | TGTGCCAGCAGCTTAAAGGCTACCGGGGAGCTGTTTTTT | . | . | 13 | TRBJ2-2 | TRBV7-2
CASSLGGPRQGYEQFF | TGCGCCAGCAGCTTGGGAGGGCCCCGACAGGGCTATGAGCAGTTCTTC | TRBD1 | few | 16 | TRBJ2-1 | TRBV5-1
CASSLEGLASDTQYF | TGCGCCAGCAGCTTGGAGGGACTAGCATCAGATACGCAGTATTTT | TRBD2 | . | 15 | TRBJ2-3 | TRBV5-1
CASSSHHETQYF | TGTGCCAGCAGCTCCCACCATGAGACCCAGTACTTC | . | . | 12 | TRBJ2-5 | TRBV7-2
CSAGLHLLGWETQYF | TGCAGTGCTGGCCTCCACCTCTTAGGTTGGGAGACCCAGTACTTC | . | once | 15 | TRBJ2-5 | TRBV20-1
CSAREAGFHEQYF | TGCAGTGCTAGAGAGGCAGGATTCCACGAGCAGTACTTC | . | . | 13 | TRBJ2-7 | TRBV20-1
CASSRQGSSGYTF | TGTGCCAGCAGCCGACAGGGTTCAAGCGGCTACACCTTC | TRBD1 | . | 13 | TRBJ1-2 | TRBV7-3
CASSTGVSGNTIYF | TGTGCCAGCAGTACAGGAGTCTCTGGAAACACCATATATTTT | . | few | 14 | TRBJ1-3 | TRBV2
CASSETQGTEAFF | TGTGCCAGCAGCGAAACACAGGGTACTGAAGCTTTCTTT | . | . | 13 | TRBJ1-1 | TRBV7-6
CASSFGGKERQFF | TGTGCCAGCAGTTTCGGGGGAAAGGAGAGGCAGTTCTTC | . | few | 13 | TRBJ2-1 | TRBV12-3/TRBV12-4
CAIRTGLAGLNTGELFF | TGTGCCATCAGGACGGGACTAGCGGGACTGAACACCGGGGAGCTGTTTTTT | TRBD2 | . | 17 | TRBJ2-2 | TRBV10-3
CASSQTNYGYTF | TGTGCCAGCAGCCAAACTAACTATGGCTACACCTTC | . | . | 12 | TRBJ1-2 | TRBV13
CSATRNTEAFF | TGCAGTGCTACCAGGAACACTGAAGCTTTCTTT | . | few | 11 | TRBJ1-1 | TRBV20-1
CASSSGTGHTGELFF | TGCGCCAGCAGCTCCGGGACAGGTCACACCGGGGAGCTGTTTTTT | TRBD1 | . | 15 | TRBJ2-2 | TRBV5-1
CASSGRTYALGGEQFF | TGTGCCAGCAGCGGGCGTACTTATGCCCTTGGCGGTGAGCAGTTCTTC | . | few | 16 | TRBJ2-1 | TRBV5-6
CASSFGEGNTEAFF | TGCGCCAGCAGCTTCGGGGAGGGAAACACTGAAGCTTTCTTT | . | . | 14 | TRBJ1-1 | TRBV5-1
CSARSGAWGDTQYF | TGCAGTGCTCGTAGCGGGGCCTGGGGGGATACGCAGTATTTT | TRBD2 | . | 14 | TRBJ2-3 | TRBV20-1
CASSFRPAGGYEQYF | TGTGCCAGCAGTTTTCGCCCAGCGGGAGGCTACGAGCAGTACTTC | TRBD2 | . | 15 | TRBJ2-7 | TRBV28
CASSLGGENTEAFF | TGCGCCAGCAGCTTGGGCGGGGAGAACACTGAAGCTTTCTTT | . | . | 14 | TRBJ1-1 | TRBV5-1
CAIGTGSLNQPQHF | TGTGCCATTGGGACAGGTTCCCTTAATCAGCCCCAGCATTTT | TRBD1 | . | 14 | TRBJ1-5 | TRBV10-3
CSATGTSYEQYF | TGCAGTGCAACCGGGACTAGCTACGAGCAGTACTTC | TRBD2 | . | 12 | TRBJ2-7 | TRBV20-1
CASSPRRDTNYGYTF | TGTGCCAGCAGTCCAAGGCGGGATACTAACTATGGCTACACCTTC | . | many | 15 | TRBJ1-2 | TRBV12-3/TRBV12-4
CASSLYGPRRDTEAFF | TGTGCCAGCTCACTGTACGGGCCCCGGCGGGACACTGAAGCTTTCTTT | . | few | 16 | TRBJ1-1 | TRBV18